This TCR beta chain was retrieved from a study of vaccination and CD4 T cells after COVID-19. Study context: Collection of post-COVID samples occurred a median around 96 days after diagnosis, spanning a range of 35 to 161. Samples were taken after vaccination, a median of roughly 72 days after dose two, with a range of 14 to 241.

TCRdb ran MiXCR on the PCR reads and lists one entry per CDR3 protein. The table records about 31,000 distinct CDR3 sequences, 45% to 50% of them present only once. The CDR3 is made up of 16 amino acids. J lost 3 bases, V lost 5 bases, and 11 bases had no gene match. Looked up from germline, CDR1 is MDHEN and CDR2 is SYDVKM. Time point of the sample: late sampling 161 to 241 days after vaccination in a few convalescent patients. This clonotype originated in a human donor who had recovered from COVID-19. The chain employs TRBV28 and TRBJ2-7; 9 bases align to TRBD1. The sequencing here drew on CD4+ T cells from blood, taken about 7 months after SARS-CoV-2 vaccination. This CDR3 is CASSLFTGGRHYEQYF. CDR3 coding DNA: TGTGCCAGCAGTCTATTTACAGGGGGCAGACACTACGAGCAGTACTTC.